Below are 8 T cell receptor beta chains sequenced from a single sample in a study of cytomegalovirus exposure and HLA in healthy donors. PCR involved 60 Vbeta and 13 Jbeta primers. The table came from immunoSEQ multiplex PCR; TCRdb's copy has only in-frame clones and leaves some out. Of 140,000 or so clones listed, about 70% are singletons. Sequencing was carried out using PBMCs. Receptors originate from a man between 60 and 75 years old in good health and CMV-seronegative.

V usage is TRBV9 and J usage is TRBJ2-2; 7 nucleotides align to TRBD1. The CDR3 spans 15 residues. Germline V CDR1 and CDR2: SGDLS, YYNGEE. V lost 4 bases and J lost 0; bases outside the gene matches: 3. The CDR3 is CASSQGQTNTGELFF. CDR3 DNA: TGTGCCAGCAGCCAGGGACAGACGAACACCGGGGAGCTGTTTTTT.

This clone was seen only once. This rearrangement joins TRBV27 to TRBJ2-3, with 8 nucleotides matching TRBD2. Germline CDR1 and CDR2: MNHEY and SMNVEV (reference sequence). This CDR3 comprises 14 residues. The J segment lost 5 bases and the V segment lost 7 bases, leaving 8 bases of the junction unmatched. DNA of the CDR3: TGTGCCAGCACCCCAGCGGGAGTGGGAGATACGCAGTATTTT. It encodes CASTPAGVGDTQYF.

This clone was detected only once. This rearrangement joins TRBV28 to TRBJ1-2, with TRBD1 identical over 9 bases. The V and J ends lost 1 base and 2 bases, in that order; junction bases with no gene match: 8. CDR1 is MDHEN, CDR2 SYDVKM, per germline. The CDR3 sequence is 17 residues long. The CDR3 DNA reads as TGTGCCAGCAGTTTATACTCTCCGGGACAGGGAAACTATGGCTACACCTTC. Its translation: CASSLYSPGQGNYGYTF.

This chain joins TRBV5-1 and TRBJ2-7, with 12 bases fitting TRBD1. Losses at the gene ends were 4 bases for V and 1 base for J; bases not matched to a gene: 9. Germline V lookup: CDR1 SGHRS, CDR2 YFSETQ. The CDR3 spans 17 residues. The DNA for the CDR3 is TGCGCCAGCAGCCGGGAAGGGACAGGGGGCATTTCCTACGAGCAGTACTTC. Its protein is CASSREGTGGISYEQYF.

V is TRBV19 and J is TRBJ2-5; 13 bases line up with TRBD2. Trimming took 10 bases from V and 5 from J; bases not matched to a gene: 7. CDR3 length equals 14 residues. The germline CDR1 and CDR2 sequences are LNHDA and SQIVND (reference sequence). CDR3 region: CATRTSGSIETQYF. For the CDR3, the DNA is TGTGCCACCCGGACTAGCGGGAGTATTGAGACCCAGTACTTC.

The gene calls are TRBV7-8 and TRBJ2-7, with TRBD1 matching over 7 bases. V shed 5 bases, J shed 4 bases, and the junction held 2 bases outside the gene matches. Germline CDR1 is SGHVS and CDR2 is FQNEAQ. The CDR3 is made up of 12 amino acids. The CDR3 DNA follows: TGTGCCAGCAGCCTACAGGGGTACGAGCAGTACTTC. It codes for CASSLQGYEQYF.

The V call is TRBV4-3, the J call TRBJ2-7; possibly TRBD1 for D (6 bases). The CDR3 is 16 residues long. Germline V gene sequence: CDR1 LGHNA, CDR2 YSLEER. The V end was cut by 0 bases, the J end by 6 bases, with 18 bases between. The CDR3 bases are TGCGCCAGCAGCCAAGACCTCGTTTCATGGGGGCGCGAGCAGTACTTC. Translation gives CASSQDLVSWGREQYF.

The chain joins TRBV5-4 to TRBJ1-1; a possible D gene is TRBD1 (5 bases). The CDR3 spans 15 residues. CDR1 and CDR2 from the germline V gene are SGHNT and YYREEE (reference sequence). V gave up 5 bases and J gave up 1 base, with 15 bases separating them. The CDR3 sequence is CASSSSRTWNTEAFF. The CDR3 nucleotides are TGTGCCAGCAGTTCGTCAAGGACATGGAACACTGAAGCTTTCTTT. Based on the CDR3 plus reference TRBV5-4 and TRBJ1-1, the full variable domain is ETGVTQSPTHLIKTRGQQVTLRCSSQSGHNTVSWYQQALGQGPQFIFQYYREEENGRGNFPPRFSGLQFPNYSSELNVNALELDDSALYLCASSSSRTWNTEAFFGQGTRLTVV.